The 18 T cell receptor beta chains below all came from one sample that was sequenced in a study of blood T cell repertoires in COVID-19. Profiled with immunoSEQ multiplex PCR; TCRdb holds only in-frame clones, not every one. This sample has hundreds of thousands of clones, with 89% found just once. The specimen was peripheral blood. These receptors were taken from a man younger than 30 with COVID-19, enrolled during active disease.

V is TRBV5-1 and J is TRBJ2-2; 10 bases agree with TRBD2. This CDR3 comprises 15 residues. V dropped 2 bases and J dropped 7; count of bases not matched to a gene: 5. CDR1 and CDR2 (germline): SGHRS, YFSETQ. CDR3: CASSFPGTSDGELFF. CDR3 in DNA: TGCGCCAGCAGCTTCCCCGGGACTAGCGACGGGGAGCTGTTTTTT. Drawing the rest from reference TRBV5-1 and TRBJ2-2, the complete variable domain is KAGVTQTPRYLIKTRGQQVTLSCSPISGHRSVSWYQQTPGQGLQFLFEYFSETQRNKGNFPGRFSGRQFSNSRSEMNVSTLELGDSALYLCASSFPGTSDGELFFGEGSRLTVL.

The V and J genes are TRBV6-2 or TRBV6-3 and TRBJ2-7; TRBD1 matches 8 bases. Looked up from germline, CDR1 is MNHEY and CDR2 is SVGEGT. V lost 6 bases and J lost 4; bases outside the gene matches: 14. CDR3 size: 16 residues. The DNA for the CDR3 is TGTGCCAGCAGCTCTACAACAGGACAGGGAAGGTACGAGCAGTACTTC. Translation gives CASSSTTGQGRYEQYF.

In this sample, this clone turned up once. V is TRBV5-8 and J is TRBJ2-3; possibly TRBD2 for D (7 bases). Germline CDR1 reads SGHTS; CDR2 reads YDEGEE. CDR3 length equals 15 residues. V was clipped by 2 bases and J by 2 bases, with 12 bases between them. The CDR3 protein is CASSFGGLNTDTQYF. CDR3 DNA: TGTGCCAGCAGCTTCGGGGGGCTTAACACAGATACGCAGTATTTT. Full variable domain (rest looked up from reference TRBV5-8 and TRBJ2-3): EAGVTQSPTHLIKTRGQQATLRCSPISGHTSVYWYQQALGLGLQFLLWYDEGEERNRGNFPPRFSGRQFPNYSSELNVNALELEDSALYLCASSFGGLNTDTQYFGPGTRLTVL.

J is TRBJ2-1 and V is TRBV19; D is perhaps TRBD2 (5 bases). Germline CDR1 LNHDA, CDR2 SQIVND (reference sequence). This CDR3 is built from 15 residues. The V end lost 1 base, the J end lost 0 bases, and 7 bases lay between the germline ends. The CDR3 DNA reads TGTGCCAGTAGTATAGCGGGGAGCTCCTACAATGAGCAGTTCTTC. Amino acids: CASSIAGSSYNEQFF.

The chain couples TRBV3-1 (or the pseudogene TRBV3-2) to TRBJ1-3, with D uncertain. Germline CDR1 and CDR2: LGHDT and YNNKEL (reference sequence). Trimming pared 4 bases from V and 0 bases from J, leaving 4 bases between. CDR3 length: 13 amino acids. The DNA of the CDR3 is TGTGCCAGCAGCCTACTCTCTGGAAACACCATATATTTT. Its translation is CASSLLSGNTIYF.

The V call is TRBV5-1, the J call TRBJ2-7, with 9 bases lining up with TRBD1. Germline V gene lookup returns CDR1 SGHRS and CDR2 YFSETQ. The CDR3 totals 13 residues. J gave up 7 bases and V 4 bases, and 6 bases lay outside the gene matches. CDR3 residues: CASSGGQGREQYF. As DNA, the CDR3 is TGCGCCAGCAGCGGGGGACAGGGTCGAGAGCAGTACTTC.

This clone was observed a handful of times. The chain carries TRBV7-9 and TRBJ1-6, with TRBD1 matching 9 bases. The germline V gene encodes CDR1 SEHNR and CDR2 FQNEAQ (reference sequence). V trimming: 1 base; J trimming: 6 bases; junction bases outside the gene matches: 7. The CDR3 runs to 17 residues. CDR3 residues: CASSLGGQGGGNSPLHF. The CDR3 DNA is TGTGCCAGCAGCTTAGGGGGACAGGGAGGTGGTAATTCACCCCTCCACTTT.

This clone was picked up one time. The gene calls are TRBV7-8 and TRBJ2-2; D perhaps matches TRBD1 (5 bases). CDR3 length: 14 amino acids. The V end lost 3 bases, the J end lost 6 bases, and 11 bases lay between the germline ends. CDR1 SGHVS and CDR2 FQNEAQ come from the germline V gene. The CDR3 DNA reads TGTGCCAGCAGCTTTACGACAGTCCCCGGGGAGCTGTTTTTT. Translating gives CASSFTTVPGELFF.

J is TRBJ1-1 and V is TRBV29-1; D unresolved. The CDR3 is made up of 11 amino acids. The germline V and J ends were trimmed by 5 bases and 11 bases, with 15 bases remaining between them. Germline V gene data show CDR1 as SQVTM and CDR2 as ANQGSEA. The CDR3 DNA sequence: TGCAGCGTTTGGGCCCCGAAGGATGCTTTCTTT. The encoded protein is CSVWAPKDAFF.

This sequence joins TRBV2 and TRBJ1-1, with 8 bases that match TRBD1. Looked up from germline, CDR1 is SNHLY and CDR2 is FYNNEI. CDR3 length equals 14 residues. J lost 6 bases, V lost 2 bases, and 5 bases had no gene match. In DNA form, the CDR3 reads TGTGCCAGCAGTGAACAGGGGGCGAAGCCTGAAGCTTTCTTT. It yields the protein CASSEQGAKPEAFF.

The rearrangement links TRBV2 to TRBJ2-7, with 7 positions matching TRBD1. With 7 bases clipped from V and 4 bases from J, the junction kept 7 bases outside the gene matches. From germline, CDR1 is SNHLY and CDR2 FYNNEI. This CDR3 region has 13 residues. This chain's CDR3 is CASIGTASYEQYF. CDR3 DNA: TGTGCCAGCATTGGGACAGCCTCTTACGAGCAGTACTTC.

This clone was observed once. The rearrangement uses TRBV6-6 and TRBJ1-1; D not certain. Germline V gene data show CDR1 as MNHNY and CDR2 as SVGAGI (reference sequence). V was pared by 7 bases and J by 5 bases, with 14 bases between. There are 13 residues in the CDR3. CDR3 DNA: TGTGCCAGCACTACCATAGGGAGTACTGAAGCTTTCTTT. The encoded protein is CASTTIGSTEAFF.

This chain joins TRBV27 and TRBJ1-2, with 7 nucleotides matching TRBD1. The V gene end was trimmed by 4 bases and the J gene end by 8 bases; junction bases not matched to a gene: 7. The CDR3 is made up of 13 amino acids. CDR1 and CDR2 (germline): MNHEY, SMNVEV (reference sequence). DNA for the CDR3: TGTGCCAGCAGTTCCGACAGGGTGAGGGGCTACACCTTC. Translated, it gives CASSSDRVRGYTF.

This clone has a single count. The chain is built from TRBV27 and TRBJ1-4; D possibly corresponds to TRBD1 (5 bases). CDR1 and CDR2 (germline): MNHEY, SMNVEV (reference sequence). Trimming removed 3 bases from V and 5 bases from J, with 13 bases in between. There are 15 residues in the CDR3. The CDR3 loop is CASSFQGNINEKLFF. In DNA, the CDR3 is TGTGCCAGCAGTTTTCAGGGTAATATCAATGAAAAACTGTTTTTT.

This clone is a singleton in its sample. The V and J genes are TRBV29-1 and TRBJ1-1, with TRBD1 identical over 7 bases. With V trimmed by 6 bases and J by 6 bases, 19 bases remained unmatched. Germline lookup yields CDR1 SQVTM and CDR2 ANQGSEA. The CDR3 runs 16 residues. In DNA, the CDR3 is TGCAGCGTCACTGGACAGGAGGGTCTCCAATACGCTGAAGCTTTCTTT. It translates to CSVTGQEGLQYAEAFF.

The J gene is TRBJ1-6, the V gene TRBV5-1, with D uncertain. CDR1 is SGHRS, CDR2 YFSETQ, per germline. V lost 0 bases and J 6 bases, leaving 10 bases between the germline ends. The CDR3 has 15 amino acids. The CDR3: CASSLERVVNSPLHF. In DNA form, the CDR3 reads TGCGCCAGCAGCTTGGAGAGGGTGGTTAATTCACCCCTCCACTTT.

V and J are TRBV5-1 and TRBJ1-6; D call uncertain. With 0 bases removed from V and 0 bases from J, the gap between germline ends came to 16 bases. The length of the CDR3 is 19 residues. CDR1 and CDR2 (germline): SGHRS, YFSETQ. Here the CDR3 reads CASSLDSLSISSYNSPLHF. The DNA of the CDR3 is TGCGCCAGCAGCTTGGACAGCCTATCGATTTCCTCCTATAATTCACCCCTCCACTTT.

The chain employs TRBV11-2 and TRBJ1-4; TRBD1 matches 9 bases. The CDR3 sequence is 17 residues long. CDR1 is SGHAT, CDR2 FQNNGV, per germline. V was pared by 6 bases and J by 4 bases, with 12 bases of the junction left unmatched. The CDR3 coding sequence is TGTGCCAGCAGTCCTGGACAGGGGAGGCTGGGTAATGAAAAACTGTTTTTT. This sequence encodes CASSPGQGRLGNEKLFF. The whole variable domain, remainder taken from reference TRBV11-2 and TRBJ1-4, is EAGVAQSPRYKIIEKRQSVAFWCNPISGHATLYWYQQILGQGPKLLIQFQNNGVVDDSQLPKDRFSAERLKGVDSTLKIQPAKLEDSAVYLCASSPGQGRLGNEKLFFGSGTQLSVL.